Presented here are 8 T cell receptor beta chains from one specimen sequenced in a study of blood T cells in healthy people across ages (dated by TCRdb to about 2015). The library relied on 5' RACE. The reads were generated on an Illumina HiSeq 2500. A second PCR of roughly 7 to 11 cycles was performed with a sample-barcoded 5' primer and a J-beta primer mix. TCRdb passed the public sequencing reads through fastp at Q25 and MiXCR, retaining productive beta sequences. Identical CDR3 protein sequences are pooled into one entry, listed with their most common genes and DNA. For this sample there are about 1.8 million distinct CDR3 sequences; just under 50% appear just once. Around 2.1% of the sample rests with the top ten. The specimen was blood. The receptors were sampled from a woman aged 40 to 50 in good health.

The chain has TRBV11-3 and TRBJ2-1; maybe TRBD2 (6 bases). V lost 1 base to trimming and J lost 1 base, with 11 bases between them. This CDR3 has 16 residues. Germline CDR1 and CDR2: SGHNT and YENEEA. CDR3 region: CASSLGGVASYNEQFF. DNA for the CDR3: TGTGCCAGCAGCTTAGGCGGGGTGGCATCCTACAATGAGCAGTTCTTC. Based on the CDR3 plus reference TRBV11-3 and TRBJ2-1, the full variable domain is EAGVVQSPRYKIIEKKQPVAFWCNPISGHNTLYWYLQNLGQGPELLIRYENEEAVDDSQLPKDRFSAERLKGVDSTLKIQPAELGDSAVYLCASSLGGVASYNEQFFGPGTRLTVL.

The chain links TRBV6-5 to TRBJ2-7, with D possibly TRBD1 on 6 matching bases. The J call could be wrong; TRBJ2-5 is a better fit for the DNA end. CDR3 length: 14 amino acids. The germline gives CDR1 MNHEY, CDR2 SVGAGI. CDR3 sequence reads: CASSYRTVRETQYF. In DNA form, the CDR3 reads TGTGCCAGCAGCTACCGGACAGTAAGAGAGACCCAGTACTTC.

This sequence joins TRBV29-1 and TRBJ2-5; D is perhaps TRBD1 (6 bases). Germline CDR1 reads SQVTM; CDR2 reads ANQGSEA. The V gene lost 1 base and the J gene lost 7 bases, with 13 bases spanning the gap. There are 13 residues in the CDR3. The CDR3 nucleotides read TGCAGCGTTGAAGTAGGGGGACGACGGACCCAGTACTTC. It yields the protein CSVEVGGRRTQYF.

The table lists this clonotype with a few counts. V usage is TRBV7-2 and J usage is TRBJ2-3; maybe TRBD2 (5 bases). Trimming stripped 1 base from V and 4 bases from J, with 12 bases between. The CDR3 contains 15 residues. CDR1 is SGHTA, CDR2 FQGNSA, per germline. The chain's CDR3 is CASSLVANGADTQYF. Here the CDR3 DNA reads TGTGCCAGCAGCTTAGTAGCGAACGGGGCAGATACGCAGTATTTT.

The CDR3 DNA sequence: TGTGCCAGCAGCTTAAGTTTGGTTTTGACAGATACGCAGTATTTT. Translated, it gives CASSLSLVLTDTQYF. The gene calls are TRBV7-9 and TRBJ2-3; D is ambiguous. Germline-derived CDR1 and CDR2 are SEHNR and FQNEAQ (reference sequence). V lost 2 bases and J 3 bases, leaving 12 bases between the germline ends. The CDR3 loop spans 15 amino acids.

This chain links TRBV6-2 or TRBV6-3 with TRBJ2-7; 10 positions agree with TRBD2. The CDR3 runs 14 residues. J was trimmed by 2 bases and V by 3 bases; bases with no gene match: 1. Germline values: CDR1 MNHEY, CDR2 SVGEGT. The CDR3 sequence is CASSYTSGAYEQYF. For the CDR3, the DNA is TGTGCCAGCAGTTATACTAGCGGGGCCTACGAGCAGTACTTC.

The chain is built from TRBV20-1 and TRBJ2-4; TRBD2 agrees at 15 bases. The ends lost 3 bases at V and 1 base at J; junction bases unmatched: 10. CDR1 is DFQATT, CDR2 SNEGSKA, per germline (reference sequence). The CDR3 contains 19 residues. The chain's CDR3 is CSASYKGLAGGPAKNIQYF. The CDR3, as DNA: TGCAGTGCTAGCTACAAGGGACTAGCGGGGGGCCCGGCCAAAAACATTCAGTACTTC.

The chain carries TRBV7-9 and TRBJ2-5, with TRBD2 matching over 15 bases. CDR1 SEHNR and CDR2 FQNEAQ come from the germline V gene (reference sequence). The CDR3 sequence is 19 residues long. V lost 5 bases to trimming and J lost 2 bases; unmatched junction nucleotides: 12. This chain's CDR3 is CASSPLHPGLAGGQETQYF. The CDR3, as DNA: TGTGCCAGCAGCCCTCTTCATCCGGGACTAGCGGGGGGACAAGAGACCCAGTACTTC.